A selection of T cell receptor beta chains follows, all from one sample in a study of blood T cell repertoires in COVID-19. Assay used: immunoSEQ multiplex PCR; TCRdb lists only in-frame clones, some missing. The table shows some 250,000 clones, with roughly nine tenths occurring only once. The sequenced material came from PBMCs or T cells enriched from blood (not recorded which). The receptors come from a human donor in a cohort exposed to, infected with or recovered from COVID-19 (not recorded which). The donor label of this sample is uncertain. Both conserved end residues are trimmed from each CDR3. Fields, in order: V gene, J gene, CDR3 protein.

TRBV18,TRBJ1-3,ASSLSTGLSGNTIY
TRBV5-6,TRBJ1-5,ASSPDRGLGNQPQH
TRBV18,TRBJ2-7,ASSPGTGSYEQY
TRBV24-1,TRBJ2-1,ATSDPRGGVGNEQF
TRBV18,TRBJ2-1,ASSPPMRPGNEQF
TRBV29-1,TRBJ1-1,SVPGELNTEAF
TRBV5-6,TRBJ1-3,ASSLRGSNSGNTIY
TRBV6-5,TRBJ1-1,ASSLGSEAF
TRBV28,TRBJ1-2,ASSLGTGGGYGYT
TRBV27,TRBJ2-4,ASRTSQKTGNIQY
TRBV2,TRBJ1-2,ASSETGKIDYGYT
TRBV27,TRBJ2-1,ASSLSGGFNEQF
TRBV11-1,TRBJ2-3,ASSLAQGGTDTQY
TRBV11-2,TRBJ2-7,ASSPQYYEQY
TRBV4-1,TRBJ1-1,ASSQTGTGGRFTEAF
TRBV30,TRBJ2-7,AWSWGERGYEQY
TRBV6-5,TRBJ1-2,ASSPGRRYGYT
TRBV30,TRBJ2-7,AWSPGVLTYEQY
TRBV19,TRBJ1-1,ASSIGGTGFTEAF
TRBV6-6,TRBJ1-5,ASSYDSRNQPQH
TRBV5-1,TRBJ2-5,ASSSSGGKGETQY
TRBV6-5,TRBJ2-1,ASSYSTSHQTNEQF
TRBV6-5,TRBJ2-3,ASMRQGTDTQY
TRBV4-1,TRBJ1-6,ASSQEGRSPLH
TRBV28,TRBJ1-1,ASSFVIRTEAF
TRBV29-1,TRBJ2-1,SVGAGGLNEQF
TRBV11-3,TRBJ2-2,ASSPARGQDTGELF
TRBV12-2,TRBJ1-6,ASRLPPSGMNNSPLH
TRBV19,TRBJ1-1,ASSIVSGDEAF
TRBV19,TRBJ1-2,ASERGPNYGYT
TRBV12-3/TRBV12-4,TRBJ1-5,ASSGQGVVPQH
TRBV2,TRBJ1-1,ASSLDRAAF
TRBV5-1,TRBJ1-3,ASSLVADTLRTGNTIY
TRBV30,TRBJ2-7,AWSVGVLLREQY
TRBV28,TRBJ2-2,ASSGGNTGELF
TRBV6-5,TRBJ2-3,ASSLTGPGTDTQY
TRBV3-1/TRBV3-2,TRBJ2-3,ASSLTLVTDTQY
TRBV10-3,TRBJ1-1,AISDLSYGGQGPEAF
TRBV7-9,TRBJ2-3,ASSLGTSVSTDTQY
TRBV10-3,TRBJ2-1,AISEGGAYNEQF
TRBV9,TRBJ2-1,ASSQTSGVYNEQF